Given below is one T cell receptor beta chain in context. Its cognate antigen is unknown. The sample belongs to a study of post-analysis software for immune sequencing data. Study-wide context: The study covered relapsing-remitting, secondary progressive and progressive-relapsing courses of multiple sclerosis.

The length of the CDR3 is 16 residues. Trimming took 2 bases from V and 2 from J, leaving 15 bases between them. Study findings and constraints: Five or six TRBV segments, TRBV5-6, TRBV5-1 and TRBV20-1 among them, were found more frequent in patients than controls.

Unique molecular identifiers had been added to the TCR beta cDNA libraries. TCRdb analysed the PCR reads with MiXCR anew, one entry per CDR3 protein. The repertoire holds about 820,000 distinct CDR3 sequences, approximately 53% seen once, with 4.6% in the top ten. The chain links TRBV12-3 or TRBV12-4 to TRBJ2-5; a possible D gene is TRBD2 (7 bases). This TCR was recovered from a girl aged 5-17 years with multiple sclerosis. The sample taken for sequencing was blood. As DNA, the CDR3 is TGTGCCAGCAGTTTACCCCGGAGGGGGGGACAAGAGACCCAGTACTTC. It is translated as CASSLPRRGGQETQYF.